The clone carrying this T cell receptor beta chain was counted only a few times. Its specificity is unknown. Drawn from each donor were approximately 9.2 milliliters of peripheral blood. These data are taken from a study of blood T cells in healthy people across ages. The germline V gene has CDR1 DFQATT and CDR2 SNEGSKA (reference sequence). J was trimmed by 6 bases and V by 3 bases; bases with no gene match: 7. The length of the CDR3 is 14 residues. For the second PCR, which ran for 7 to 11 cycles, a sample-barcoded 5' primer and a J-beta primer mix were used. From the 5' RACE reads, TCRdb called clonotypes with MiXCR, one entry per CDR3 protein. There are about 290,000 distinct CDR3 sequences in the sample; roughly 26% occur only once, and 29% lies in the top ten. General observations from the study: Researchers deemed the diversity estimates from one million T cells underestimates. Roughly linear age-related decline in beta diversity appeared, significant by age roughly 40.

The sample consisted of blood. The V call is TRBV20-1, the J call TRBJ1-5; 8 nucleotides match TRBD1. This TCR was recovered from a woman between 70 and 85 years old in good health. The CDR3 region is CSARGGQGGQPQHF. CDR3 nucleotide sequence: TGCAGTGCTAGGGGCGGACAGGGAGGTCAGCCCCAGCATTTT.